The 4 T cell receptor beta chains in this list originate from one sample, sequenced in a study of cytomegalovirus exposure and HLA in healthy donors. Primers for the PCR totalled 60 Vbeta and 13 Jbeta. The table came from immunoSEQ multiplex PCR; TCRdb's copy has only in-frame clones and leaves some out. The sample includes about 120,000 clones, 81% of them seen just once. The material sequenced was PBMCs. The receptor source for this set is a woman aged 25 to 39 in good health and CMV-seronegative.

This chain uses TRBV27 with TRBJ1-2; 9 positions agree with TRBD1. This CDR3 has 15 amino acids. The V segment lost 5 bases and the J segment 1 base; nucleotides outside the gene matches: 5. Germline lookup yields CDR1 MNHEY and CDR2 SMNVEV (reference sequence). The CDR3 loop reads CASSITGGFNYGYTF. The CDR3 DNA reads TGTGCCAGCAGTATAACAGGGGGCTTTAACTATGGCTACACCTTC.

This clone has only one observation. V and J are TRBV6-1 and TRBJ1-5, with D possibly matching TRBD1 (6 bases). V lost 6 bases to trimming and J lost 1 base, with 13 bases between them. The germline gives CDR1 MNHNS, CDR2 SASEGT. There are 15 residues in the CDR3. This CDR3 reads CASSPDRTSNQPQHF. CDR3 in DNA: TGTGCCAGCAGCCCTGACAGGACGAGCAATCAGCCCCAGCATTTT.

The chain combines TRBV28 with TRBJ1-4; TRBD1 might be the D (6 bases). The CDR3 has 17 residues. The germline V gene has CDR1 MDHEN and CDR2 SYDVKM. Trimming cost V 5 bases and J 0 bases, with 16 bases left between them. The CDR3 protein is CASSGGAAGPTNEKLFF. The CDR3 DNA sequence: TGTGCCAGCAGTGGGGGGGCGGCAGGGCCAACTAATGAAAAACTGTTTTTT.

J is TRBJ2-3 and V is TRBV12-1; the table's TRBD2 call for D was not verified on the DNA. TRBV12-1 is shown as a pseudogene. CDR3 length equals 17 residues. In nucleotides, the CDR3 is TGTGCCAGCAGCTTTGTTTGTACTAGCGGGACACAAGATACGCAGTATTTT. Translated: CASSFVCTSGTQDTQYF.